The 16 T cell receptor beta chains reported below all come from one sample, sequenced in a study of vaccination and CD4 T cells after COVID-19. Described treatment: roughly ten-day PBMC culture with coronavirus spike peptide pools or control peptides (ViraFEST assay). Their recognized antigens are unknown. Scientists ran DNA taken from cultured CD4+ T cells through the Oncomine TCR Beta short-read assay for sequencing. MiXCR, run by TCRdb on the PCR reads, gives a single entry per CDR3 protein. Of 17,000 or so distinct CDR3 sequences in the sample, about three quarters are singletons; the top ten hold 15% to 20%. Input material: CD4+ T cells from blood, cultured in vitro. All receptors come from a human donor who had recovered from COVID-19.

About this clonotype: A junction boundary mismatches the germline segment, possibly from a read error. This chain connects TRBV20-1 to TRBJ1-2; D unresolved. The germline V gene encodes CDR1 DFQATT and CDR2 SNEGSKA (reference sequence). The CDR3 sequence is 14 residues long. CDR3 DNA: TGCAGTGCCCATACAACACCTACCTGGAGTGGCTGCACCTTC. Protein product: CSAHTTPTWSGCTF.

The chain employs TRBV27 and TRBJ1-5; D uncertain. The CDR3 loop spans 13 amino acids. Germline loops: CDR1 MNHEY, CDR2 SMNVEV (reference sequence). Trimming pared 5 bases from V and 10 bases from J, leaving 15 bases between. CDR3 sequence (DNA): TGTGCCAGCAGTCCGGGTGTCCAATTACCCCAGCATTTT. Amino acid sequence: CASSPGVQLPQHF.

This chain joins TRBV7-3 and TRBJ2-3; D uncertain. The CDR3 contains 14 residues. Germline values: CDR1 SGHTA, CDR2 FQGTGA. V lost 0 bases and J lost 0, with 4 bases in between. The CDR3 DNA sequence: TGTGCCAGCAGCTTAACCGGTAGCACAGATACGCAGTATTTT. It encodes CASSLTGSTDTQYF.

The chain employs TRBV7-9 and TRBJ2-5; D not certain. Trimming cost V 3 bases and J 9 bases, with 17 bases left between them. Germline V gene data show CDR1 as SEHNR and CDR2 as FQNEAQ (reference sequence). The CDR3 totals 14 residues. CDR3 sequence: CASSLGPDGRAQYF. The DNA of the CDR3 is TGTGCCAGCAGCTTGGGTCCGGACGGTAGGGCCCAGTACTTC.

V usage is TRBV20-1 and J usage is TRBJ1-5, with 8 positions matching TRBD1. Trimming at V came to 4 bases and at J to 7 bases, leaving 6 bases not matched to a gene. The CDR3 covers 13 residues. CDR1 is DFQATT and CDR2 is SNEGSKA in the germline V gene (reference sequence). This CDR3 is CSATGQGGQPQHF. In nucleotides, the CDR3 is TGCAGTGCTACCGGACAGGGTGGCCAGCCCCAGCATTTT.

The CDR3 region has the DNA TGTGCCAGCAGCTTAGCGGTCACCGGGGAGCTGTTTTTT. It encodes CASSLAVTGELFF. This chain joins TRBV7-6 and TRBJ2-2; D remains ambiguous. Trimming cost V 0 bases and J 4 bases, with 3 bases left between them. Per germline, CDR1 SGHVS and CDR2 FNYEAQ. The CDR3 runs to 13 residues.

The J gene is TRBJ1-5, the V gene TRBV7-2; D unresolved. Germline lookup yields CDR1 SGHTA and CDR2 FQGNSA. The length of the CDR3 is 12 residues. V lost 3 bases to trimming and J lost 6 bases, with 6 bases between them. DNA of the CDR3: TGTGCCAGCAGCTTGGAGTTTCAGCCCCAGCATTTT. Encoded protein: CASSLEFQPQHF. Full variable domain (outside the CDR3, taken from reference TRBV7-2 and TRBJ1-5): GAGVSQSPSNKVTEKGKDVELRCDPISGHTALYWYRQSLGQGLEFLIYFQGNSAPDKSGLPSDRFSAERTGGSVSTLTIQRTQQEDSAVYLCASSLEFQPQHFGDGTRLSIL.

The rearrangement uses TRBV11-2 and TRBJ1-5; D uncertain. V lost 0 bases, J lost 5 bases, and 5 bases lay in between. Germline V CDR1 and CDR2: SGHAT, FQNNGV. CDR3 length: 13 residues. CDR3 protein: CASSLESDQPQHF. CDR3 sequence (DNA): TGTGCCAGCAGCTTAGAGTCCGATCAGCCCCAGCATTTT.

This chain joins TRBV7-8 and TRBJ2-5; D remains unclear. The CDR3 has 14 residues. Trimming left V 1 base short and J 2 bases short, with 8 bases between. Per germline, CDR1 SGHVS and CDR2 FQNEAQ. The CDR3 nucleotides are TGTGCCAGCAGCTTAGAACTCAGGCAAGAGACCCAGTACTTC. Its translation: CASSLELRQETQYF.

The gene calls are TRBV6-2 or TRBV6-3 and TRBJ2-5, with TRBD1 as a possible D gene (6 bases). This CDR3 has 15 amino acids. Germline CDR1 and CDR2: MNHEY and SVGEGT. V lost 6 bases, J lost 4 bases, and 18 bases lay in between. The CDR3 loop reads CASSTGQSWLETQYF. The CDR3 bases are TGTGCCAGCAGCACCGGACAGTCGTGGTTAGAGACCCAGTACTTC.

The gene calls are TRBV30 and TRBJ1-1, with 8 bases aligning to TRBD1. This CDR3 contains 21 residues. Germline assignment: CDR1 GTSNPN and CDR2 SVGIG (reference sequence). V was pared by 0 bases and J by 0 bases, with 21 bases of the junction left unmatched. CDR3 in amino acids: CAWSVTSFTEPTGDVNTEAFF. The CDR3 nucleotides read TGTGCCTGGAGTGTAACCTCTTTTACTGAGCCGACAGGGGATGTGAACACTGAAGCTTTCTTT.

CDR3 sequence (DNA): TGCAGTGCTAGAGATGGAGGACGCCTAAGCGACAATTCACCCCTCCACTTT. Protein product: CSARDGGRLSDNSPLHF. The rearrangement uses TRBV20-1 and TRBJ1-6; D remains unclear. The V end was cut by 0 bases, the J end by 7 bases, with 19 bases between. This CDR3 has 17 residues. Germline V CDR1 and CDR2: DFQATT, SNEGSKA (reference sequence).

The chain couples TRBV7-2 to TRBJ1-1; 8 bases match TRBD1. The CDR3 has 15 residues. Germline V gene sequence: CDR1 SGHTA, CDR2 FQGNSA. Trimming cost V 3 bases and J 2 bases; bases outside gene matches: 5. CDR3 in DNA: TGTGCCAGCAGCTTTCGCAGGGGGCTCAACACTGAAGCTTTCTTT. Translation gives CASSFRRGLNTEAFF.

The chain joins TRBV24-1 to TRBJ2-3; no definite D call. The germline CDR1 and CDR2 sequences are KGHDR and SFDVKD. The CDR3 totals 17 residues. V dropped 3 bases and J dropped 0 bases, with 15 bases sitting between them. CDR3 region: CATSDPPTNPSTDTQYF. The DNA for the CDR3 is TGTGCCACCAGTGATCCACCTACCAACCCTAGCACAGATACGCAGTATTTT.

The DNA of the CDR3 is TGTGCCACCAGCCTATCGTGGGGCCCCTATGGAGGCACTGAAGCTTTCTTT. Translation: CATSLSWGPYGGTEAFF. The chain links TRBV15 to TRBJ1-1; weak D call: TRBD1 (5 bases). Germline CDR1 is LNHNV and CDR2 is YYDKDF (reference sequence). V was trimmed by 5 bases and J by 4 bases, leaving 23 bases between them. The CDR3 spans 17 residues.

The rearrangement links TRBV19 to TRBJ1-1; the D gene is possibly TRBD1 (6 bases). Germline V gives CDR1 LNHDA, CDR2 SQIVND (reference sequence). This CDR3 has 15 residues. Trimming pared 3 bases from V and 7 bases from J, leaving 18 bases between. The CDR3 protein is CASSISLRGGFEAFF. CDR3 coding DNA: TGTGCCAGTAGTATTAGCTTAAGGGGGGGGTTTGAAGCTTTCTTT.